This T cell receptor (beta chain) was sequenced during a study of identifying expanded T cells in peripheral blood. Study findings and constraints: Over about two and four weeks, about 16 and 19 clones changed, versus around 1.2 between replicates. Two-week clone count variance significantly increased as total template count grew.

Remarks on this clone: Antigen: not known.

V lost 4 bases and J lost 7; bases outside the gene matches: 12. The CDR3 consists of 16 residues. CDR1 and CDR2 (germline): SGHRS, YFSETQ. Healthy donors had no documented immune events, such as infections, while sampled. Assay: immunoSEQ multiplex PCR; the TCRdb copy retains only in-frame clones and omits some. The table has around 95,000 clones, 80% to 90% seen once. J is TRBJ2-1 and V is TRBV5-1, with TRBD1 matching 9 bases. The specimen was blood. This receptor was identified in a person between 18 and 69 years old in good health. The CDR3 region is CASSHIGQGLENEQFF. The DNA for the CDR3 is TGCGCCAGCAGCCATATAGGACAGGGGCTTGAGAATGAGCAGTTCTTC.